This T cell receptor beta chain was sequenced for a study of monozygotic twins with inflammatory bowel disease. Added by template switching were UMIs that each held a 6-nucleotide sample barcode. From its re-call of the 5' RACE reads, TCRdb lists each CDR3 protein once, without DNA. This sample contains over 110,000 distinct CDR3 sequences. Germline values: CDR1 LNHNV, CDR2 YYDKDF (reference sequence). This CDR3 is built from 13 residues. The TCR sequence derives from a human donor with ulcerative colitis or Crohn's disease, or a healthy co-twin of an affected twin (not recorded which). Sequences were obtained from blood. The rearrangement links TRBV15 to TRBJ1-2; no DNA is available, so the TRBD1 call from TCRdb remains unchecked. The CDR3 spells CATSSLDRVRYTF.